The clone carrying this T cell receptor (beta chain) has a handful of counts. PCR primers comprised 60 Vbeta and 13 Jbeta primers. Only in-frame clones appear in the TCRdb table, and some are missing; sequencing was by immunoSEQ multiplex PCR. The table has around 67,000 clones, over 60% seen once; the top ten hold around 2.7%. Per germline, CDR1 KGHSH and CDR2 LQKENI. Trimming cost V 3 bases and J 6 bases; bases outside gene matches: 7. The CDR3 has 16 amino acids. The sample is drawn from a study of cytomegalovirus exposure and HLA in healthy donors. The chain employs TRBV18 and TRBJ2-5, with 13 bases lining up with TRBD2. The sequenced sample consisted of PBMCs. The sequence was obtained from a woman aged 45-65 years in good health and CMV-seronegative. The CDR3 sequence is CASSPRTSGSGQTQYF. The CDR3 coding sequence is TGTGCCAGCTCACCCCGGACTAGCGGGAGTGGACAGACCCAGTACTTC.